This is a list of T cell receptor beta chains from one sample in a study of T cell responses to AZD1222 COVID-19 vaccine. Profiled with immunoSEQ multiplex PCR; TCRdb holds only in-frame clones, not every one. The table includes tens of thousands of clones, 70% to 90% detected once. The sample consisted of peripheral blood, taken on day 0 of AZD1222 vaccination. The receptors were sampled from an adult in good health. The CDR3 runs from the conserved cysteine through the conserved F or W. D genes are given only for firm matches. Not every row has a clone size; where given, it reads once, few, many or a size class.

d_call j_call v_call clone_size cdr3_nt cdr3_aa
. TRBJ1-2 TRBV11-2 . TGTGCCAGCAGCGCCAATTATGGGGCCCAGCGGGCTAACTATGGCTACACCTTC CASSANYGAQRANYGYTF
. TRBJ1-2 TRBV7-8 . TGTGCCAGCAGCTTAGCGCCCGGGGGCTACACCTTC CASSLAPGGYTF
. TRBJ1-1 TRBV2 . TGTGCCAGCCGACCCTCCCTCTCTAGCACTGAAGCTTTCTTT CASRPSLSSTEAFF
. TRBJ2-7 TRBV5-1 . TGCGCCAGCAGCATGGGGGTTCCGGGCTACGAGCAGTACTTC CASSMGVPGYEQYF
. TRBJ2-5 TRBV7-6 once TGTGCCAGCAGCTCACCGGGACGGGAAGAGACCCAGTACTTC CASSSPGREETQYF
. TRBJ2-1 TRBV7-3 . TGTGCCAGCAGCTCCTGGACAGACAATGAGCAGTTCTTC CASSSWTDNEQFF
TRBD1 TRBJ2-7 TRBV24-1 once TGTGCCACCAGTGACCCCACAGGGGCCGAGCAGTACTTC CATSDPTGAEQYF
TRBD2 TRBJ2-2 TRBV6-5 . TGTGCCAGCAGTTACGGACTAGCGCGCGGGGAGCTGTTTTTT CASSYGLARGELFF
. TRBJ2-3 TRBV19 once TGTGCCAGTAGTGACAGAGAAACTTTCACAGATACGCAGTATTTT CASSDRETFTDTQYF
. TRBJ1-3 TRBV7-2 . TGTGCCAGCAGCCTAACAGGGTCTCGAAACACCATATATTTT CASSLTGSRNTIYF
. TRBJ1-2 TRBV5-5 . TGTGCCAGCAGCTTGGATTTAACCCATATCGTATCTGGCTACACCTTC CASSLDLTHIVSGYTF
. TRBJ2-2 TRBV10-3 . TGTGCCTTGAGGGTTCTCGGCGGGGAGCTGTTTTTT CALRVLGGELFF
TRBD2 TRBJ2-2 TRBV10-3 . TGTGCCATCAGTGAGTCGACTAGCGGGGTCCCCACCGGGGAGCTGTTTTTT CAISESTSGVPTGELFF
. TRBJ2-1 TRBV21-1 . TGTGCCAGCAGCACCTCGACGGACAGGGCGGATGAGCAGTTCTTC CASSTSTDRADEQFF
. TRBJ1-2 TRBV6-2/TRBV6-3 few TGTGCCAGCAGTTACCTGCCCCCCCAGGGCCTTAACTATGGCTACACCTTC CASSYLPPQGLNYGYTF
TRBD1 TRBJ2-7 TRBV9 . TGTGCCAGCAGCGTCACCGGGACAGCCTACGAGCAGTACTTC CASSVTGTAYEQYF
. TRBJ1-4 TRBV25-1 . TGTGCCAGCAGTGACACGGCAGCAACTAATGAAAAACTGTTTTTT CASSDTAATNEKLFF
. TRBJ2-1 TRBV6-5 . TGTGCCAGCAGCGACAGGAGCTCCTACAATGAGCAGTTCTTC CASSDRSSYNEQFF
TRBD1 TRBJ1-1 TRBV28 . TGTGCCAGCAGTCCCGGACAGGGTTCCACTGAAGCTTTCTTT CASSPGQGSTEAFF
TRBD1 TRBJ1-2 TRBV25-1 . TGTGCCAGCAGTGAATCACAGGGGGCAAGATATGGCTACACCTTC CASSESQGARYGYTF
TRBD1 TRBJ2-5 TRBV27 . TGTGCCAGCAGCCCATTATATGGGGGACAGATTCAAGAGACCCAGTACTTC CASSPLYGGQIQETQYF
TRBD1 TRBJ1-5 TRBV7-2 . TGTGCCAGCAGCTTAGCGGGAGGGGGCCGTGGTGGACAGCCCCAGCATTTT CASSLAGGGRGGQPQHF
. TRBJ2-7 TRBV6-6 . TGTGCCAGCAGCCCGACAGCCTACGAGCAGTACTTC CASSPTAYEQYF
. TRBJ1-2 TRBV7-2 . TGTGCCAGCAGCCTAGGGGGTTGGCGTGAGGGCTACACCTTC CASSLGGWREGYTF
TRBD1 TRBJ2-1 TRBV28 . TGTGCCAGCAGGGGGACAGGGGGCATAAATGAGCAGTTCTTC CASRGTGGINEQFF
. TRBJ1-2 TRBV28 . TGTGCCAGCAGTTTATATCGGCAGCCGAGCTACACCTTC CASSLYRQPSYTF
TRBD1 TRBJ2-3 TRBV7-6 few TGTGCCAGCAGCTTACTTAGCAACCCCCGGGACAGACCTTCTAGCACAGATACGCAGTATTTT CASSLLSNPRDRPSSTDTQYF
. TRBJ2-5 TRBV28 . TGTGCCAGCAGTTTTCGTAACCAGGAGACCCAGTACTTC CASSFRNQETQYF
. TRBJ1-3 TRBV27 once TGTGCCAGCTCCGGAGGGGCTGGTGGAAACACCATATATTTT CASSGGAGGNTIYF
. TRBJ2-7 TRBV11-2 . TGTGCCAGCAGCTTATCCCTAGACGAGCAGTACTTC CASSLSLDEQYF
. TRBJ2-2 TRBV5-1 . TGCGCCAGCAGCTTCGCAGGGGCGAACACCGGGGAGCTGTTTTTT CASSFAGANTGELFF
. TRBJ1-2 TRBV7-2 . TGTGCCAGCAGCTTCGTGTCAGCTAACTATGGCTACACCTTC CASSFVSANYGYTF
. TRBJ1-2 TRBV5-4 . TGTGCCAGCAGCTTCGACGGTTCTAACTATGGCTACACCTTC CASSFDGSNYGYTF
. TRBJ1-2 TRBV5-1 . TGCGCCAGCAGCTTGGCCAATGCGGAGTATGGCTACACCTTC CASSLANAEYGYTF
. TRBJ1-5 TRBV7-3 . TGTGCCAGCAGCTTTCGGGGGGAGGATAGCAATCAGCCCCAGCATTTT CASSFRGEDSNQPQHF
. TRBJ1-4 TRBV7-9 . TGTGCCAGCAGCGGCATCCAGGAAAAACTGTTTTTT CASSGIQEKLFF
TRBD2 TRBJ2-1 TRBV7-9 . TGTGCCAGCAGCTTACAAGCGGGGGGCCACAATGAGCAGTTCTTC CASSLQAGGHNEQFF
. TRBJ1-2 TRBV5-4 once TGTGCCAGCAGCTTGACCGGGTTTAACTATGGCTACACCTTC CASSLTGFNYGYTF
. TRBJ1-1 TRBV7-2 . TGTGCCAGCAGCCCAGGACTTTCGAACACTGAAGCTTTCTTT CASSPGLSNTEAFF
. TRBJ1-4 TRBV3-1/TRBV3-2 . TGTGCCAGCAGCCAAGGTCGGGGGCGGGAAAAACTGTTTTTT CASSQGRGREKLFF
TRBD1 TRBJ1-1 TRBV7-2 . TGTGCCAGCAGCCCCCTTGCAGGGGGAACTGAAGCTTTCTTT CASSPLAGGTEAFF
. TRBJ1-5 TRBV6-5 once TGTGCCAGCACAGGAGGCAATCAGCCCCAGCATTTT CASTGGNQPQHF
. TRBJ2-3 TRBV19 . TGTGCCAGTAAGAGCGGCTACTACAGCACAGATACGCAGTATTTT CASKSGYYSTDTQYF
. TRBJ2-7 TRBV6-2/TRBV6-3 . TGTGCCAGCAGTTACACCCTAACCGTGGCGGGGTTAACCTACGAGCAGTACTTC CASSYTLTVAGLTYEQYF
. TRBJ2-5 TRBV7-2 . TGTGCCAGCAGCTTAGTCGGGGGCTCTAGGGGGGAGACCCAGTACTTC CASSLVGGSRGETQYF
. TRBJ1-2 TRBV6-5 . TGTGCCAGCACACAGCGGTATGGCTACACCTTC CASTQRYGYTF
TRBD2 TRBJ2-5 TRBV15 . TGTGCCACCAGCAGAGGGCCTAGCGGGAGTCAAAAGACCCAGTACTTC CATSRGPSGSQKTQYF
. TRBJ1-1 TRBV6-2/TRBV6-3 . TGTGCCAGCAGTTACGGGGGCAGACAAGCTTTCTTT CASSYGGRQAFF